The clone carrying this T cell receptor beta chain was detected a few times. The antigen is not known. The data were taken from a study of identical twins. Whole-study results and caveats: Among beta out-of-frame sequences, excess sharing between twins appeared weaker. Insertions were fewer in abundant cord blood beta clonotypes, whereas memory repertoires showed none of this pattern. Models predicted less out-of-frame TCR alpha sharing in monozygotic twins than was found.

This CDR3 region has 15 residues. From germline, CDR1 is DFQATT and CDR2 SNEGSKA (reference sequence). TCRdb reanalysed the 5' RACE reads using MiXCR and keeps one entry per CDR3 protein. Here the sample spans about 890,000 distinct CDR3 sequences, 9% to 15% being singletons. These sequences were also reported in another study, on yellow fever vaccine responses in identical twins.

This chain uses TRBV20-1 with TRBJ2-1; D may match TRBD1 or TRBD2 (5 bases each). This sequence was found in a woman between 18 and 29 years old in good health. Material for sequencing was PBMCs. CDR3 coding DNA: TGCGGGGGATCGGGGCAGCTGGACTGGGGTAGTGAACAGTTCTTC. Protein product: CGGSGQLDWGSEQFF.